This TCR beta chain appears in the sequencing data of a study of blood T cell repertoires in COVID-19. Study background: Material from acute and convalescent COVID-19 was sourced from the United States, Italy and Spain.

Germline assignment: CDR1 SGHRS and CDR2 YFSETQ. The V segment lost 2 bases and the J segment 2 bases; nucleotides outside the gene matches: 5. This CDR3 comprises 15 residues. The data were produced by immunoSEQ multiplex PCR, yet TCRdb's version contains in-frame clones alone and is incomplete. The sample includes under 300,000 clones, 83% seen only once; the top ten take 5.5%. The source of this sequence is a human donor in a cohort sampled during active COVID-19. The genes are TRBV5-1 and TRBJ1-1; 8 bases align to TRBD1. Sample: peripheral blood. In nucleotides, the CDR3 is TGCGCCAGCAGCTTCAGCGGGACAGGAAACACTGAAGCTTTCTTT. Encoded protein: CASSFSGTGNTEAFF.